These T cell receptor beta chains were read from a single sample in a study of OX40 agonist ivuxolimab in advanced cancers. The method was immunoSEQ multiplex PCR; TCRdb's version includes in-frame clones alone and lacks a portion of them. Found here are 80,000 to 85,000 clones, around 83% of them singletons; the top ten hold approximately 6.5%. Source: CD4+ or CD8+ T cells sorted from blood, taken in a trial of the OX40 agonist ivuxolimab. The receptors derive from an adult with an advanced solid tumor such as melanoma, head and neck, liver or kidney cancer. Both conserved end residues are part of each CDR3. A D gene is named only where the DNA matches it firmly. Clone size appears in some rows only: once, few, many, or a class for an expanded clone.

TGTGCCAGCAGCTTTGGGGGCTCCTACAATGAGCAGTTCTTC	CASSFGGSYNEQFF	-	-	TRBJ2-1	TRBV5-4
TGCGCCAGCAGCTTATCGGGGAGCACCGGGGAGCTGTTTTTT	CASSLSGSTGELFF	-	-	TRBJ2-2	TRBV5-1
TGTGCCAGCAGTTTAGTGACAAGCACAGATACGCAGTATTTT	CASSLVTSTDTQYF	once	-	TRBJ2-3	TRBV27
TGTGCCAGCAGTGCTCGGCAGGGAGTAAAGTCCTTCGTCTACGAGCAGTACTTC	CASSARQGVKSFVYEQYF	-	-	TRBJ2-7	TRBV25-1
TGCAGCGTCCGGGACGGTAATGAAAAACTGTTTTTT	CSVRDGNEKLFF	-	-	TRBJ1-4	TRBV29-1
TGTGCCAGCAGCTCAGCCCGCAATAACTATGGCTACACCTTC	CASSSARNNYGYTF	once	-	TRBJ1-2	TRBV5-4
TGTGCCAGCAGTTTCTCCCCGGGACAGGGTGGGAGCTACACCTTC	CASSFSPGQGGSYTF	-	TRBD1	TRBJ1-2	TRBV27
TGTGCCAGCAGCTTAGTAATAGGGGCAGGAGATGTCTATGGCTACACCTTC	CASSLVIGAGDVYGYTF	-	-	TRBJ1-2	TRBV7-9
TGTGCCAGTAGTAACTCCCGAGGCTCCTACGAGCAGTACTTC	CASSNSRGSYEQYF	-	-	TRBJ2-7	TRBV19
TGTGCCAGCAGGCGGGACAGACTTTATAGCAATCAGCCCCAGCATTTT	CASRRDRLYSNQPQHF	once	TRBD1	TRBJ1-5	TRBV27
TGCGCCAGCAGCTTGGCAGGGGATCAGCCCCAGCATTTT	CASSLAGDQPQHF	-	-	TRBJ1-5	TRBV5-1
TGTGCCAGCAGTGTTGGTGCTGGGCAAGCTTCACCCCTCCACTTT	CASSVGAGQASPLHF	-	-	TRBJ1-6	TRBV2